This T cell receptor beta chain comes out of a study of T cells in Graves' hyperthyroidism and ophthalmopathy. Turning to the study itself: Sampling of peripheral blood happened at initial diagnosis, prior to any treatment. Study outcomes and limitations: Model-based prediction identified ophthalmopathy a median around 6.5 months prior to its onset.

A note on this clonotype: Its antigen remains unknown.

Using RNA transcripts as the source, TCR beta CDR3 regions were amplified. The HTBI set primed first-round TCR CDR3 RT-PCR. MiXCR, applied by TCRdb to the multiplex PCR reads, yields one record per CDR3 protein. Here the sample spans some 490,000 distinct CDR3 sequences, about 20% being singletons. This TCR was recovered from a woman in her 70s with Graves' ophthalmopathy. The sequenced material came from blood.

CDR3 DNA sequence: TGTGCCAGCAGCTTAACTGGGACTAGCGGGAGGGGTACGAGGAATGAGCAGTTCTTC. This translates into CASSLTGTSGRGTRNEQFF. V is TRBV7-8 and J is TRBJ2-1; 16 bases fit TRBD2. V was pared by 2 bases and J by 7 bases, with 11 bases of the junction left unmatched. There are 19 residues in the CDR3. Germline CDR1 is SGHVS and CDR2 is FQNEAQ.